Below, 11 T cell receptor beta chains from the same sample are listed, as sequenced in a study of blood T cells in healthy people across ages. Using a J-beta primer mix together with a sample-barcoded 5' primer, a second PCR was run for about 6 to 11 cycles. Each CDR3 protein gets one entry after TCRdb re-called the 5' RACE reads with MiXCR. This table holds roughly 700,000 distinct CDR3 sequences, about 30% found once. The material sequenced was blood. These receptors all come from a woman at least 80 years old in good health.

This clonotype has a single count. This chain joins TRBV7-2 and TRBJ2-1; 9 bases map to TRBD1. The J segment lost 8 bases and the V segment lost 5 bases, leaving 13 bases of the junction unmatched. Germline loops: CDR1 SGHTA, CDR2 FQGNSA. The CDR3 is 16 residues long. The CDR3 spells CASSPLPGTGIDEQFF. DNA of the CDR3: TGTGCCAGCAGCCCCTTGCCCGGGACAGGGATCGATGAGCAGTTCTTC.

Turning to this clonotype: A much larger clone is a single base away; this may be a read error. The V gene is TRBV12-3 or TRBV12-4, the J gene TRBJ1-1, with D uncertain. The CDR3 runs 13 residues. The germline V and J ends were trimmed by 3 bases and 0 bases, with 5 bases remaining between them. As DNA, the CDR3 is TGTGCCAGCAGTTTTGAACTGAACACTGAAGCTTTCTTT. Translated: CASSFELNTEAFF.

The chain uses TRBV3-1 and TRBJ2-5; D is tentatively TRBD1 or TRBD2 (5 bases each). This CDR3 contains 16 residues. Germline assignment: CDR1 LGHDT and CDR2 YNNKEL (reference sequence). V was cut by 6 bases and J by 4 bases, with 21 bases left in between. CDR3 sequence (DNA): TGTGCCAGCAGTCGCGAGAGGGGCACCGAGGGAGAGACCCAGTACTTC. It specifies CASSRERGTEGETQYF.

This clonotype turned up a few times. Since a much larger clone is just one base distant, this may be a read error. The chain combines TRBV7-9 with TRBJ1-1; no reliable D call. Germline V gene lookup returns CDR1 SEHNR and CDR2 FQNEAQ (reference sequence). The CDR3 spans 12 residues. Trimming stripped 5 bases from V and 1 base from J, with 5 bases between. CDR3 sequence reads: CASSQWNTEAFF. The CDR3 bases are TGTGCCAGCAGCCAGTGGAACACTGAAGCTTTCTTT.

V gene TRBV24-1 combines with J gene TRBJ2-7; D gene unclear. Trimming pared 5 bases from V and 3 bases from J, leaving 4 bases between. The CDR3 totals 11 residues. CDR1 is KGHDR, CDR2 SFDVKD, per germline. The CDR3 DNA is TGTGCCACCAGTGTCCGCTACGAGCAGTACTTC. Translation: CATSVRYEQYF.

The V call is TRBV5-1, the J call TRBJ1-2; 9 positions match TRBD1. The CDR3 length is 16 residues. V lost 4 bases, J lost 2 bases, and 9 bases stayed unmatched. Germline CDR1 and CDR2: SGHRS and YFSETQ. CDR3 sequence (DNA): TGCGCCAGCAGCCTGGGACAGGGCGGCCTCAACTATGGCTACACCTTC. Its translation is CASSLGQGGLNYGYTF.

As concerns this clonotype: A read error may explain this, as a much larger clone is one base away. The CDR3 nucleotides read TGTGCCAGCAGCGGCTGCAATGAGCAGTTCTTC. Residues: CASSGCNEQFF. This chain uses TRBV25-1 with TRBJ2-1; no clear D gene. The CDR3 has 11 amino acids. The germline V gene encodes CDR1 MGHDK and CDR2 SYGVNS. The ends were cut back, 6 bases at V and 6 bases at J, with 6 bases in the middle.

Here the CDR3 reads CASSLRFEREFF. The CDR3 coding sequence is TGTGCCAGCAGCTTACGCTTCGAGCGGGAGTTCTTC. This chain uses TRBV7-2 with TRBJ2-1; possibly TRBD2 for D (6 bases). The CDR3 contains 12 residues. Germline-derived CDR1 and CDR2 are SGHTA and FQGNSA. The germline V and J ends were trimmed by 2 bases and 14 bases, with 13 bases remaining between them.

This clonotype was observed once. The rearrangement uses TRBV7-2 and TRBJ1-2; D is ambiguous. With 5 bases removed from V and 2 bases from J, the gap between germline ends came to 18 bases. This CDR3 is 16 amino acids long. Germline V gives CDR1 SGHTA, CDR2 FQGNSA. The CDR3 loop is CASSPPFGHPNYGYTF. As DNA, the CDR3 is TGTGCCAGCAGCCCCCCGTTCGGGCACCCCAACTATGGCTACACCTTC.

This clonotype has a handful of counts. This chain links TRBV7-8 with TRBJ1-5; the D gene is possibly TRBD1 (6 bases). Trimming removed 1 base at V and 6 bases at J, with 13 bases between. The CDR3 loop spans 15 amino acids. CDR1 is SGHVS and CDR2 is FQNEAQ in the germline V gene. CDR3 sequence (DNA): TGTGCCAGCAGCTTAGACAGGGTGGGCGGTCAGCCCCAGCATTTT. Its protein product is CASSLDRVGGQPQHF.

Relative to its sample, this clonotype is medium-sized. V usage is TRBV7-7 and J usage is TRBJ2-5; D might be TRBD2 (5 bases). CDR3 length equals 14 residues. In germline, CDR1 is SSHAT, CDR2 FNYEAQ (reference sequence). V was cut by 5 bases and J by 5 bases, with 15 bases left in between. CDR3 residues: CASSRTPSLETQYF. The CDR3 DNA reads as TGTGCCAGCAGCAGGACTCCTAGCTTGGAGACCCAGTACTTC.